This T cell receptor beta chain was retrieved from a study of shared clonotypes between healthy human individuals. Overall study context: Three plates were used per donor for CD4 naive, three for CD4 memory, two for CD8 naive and one for CD8 memory.

A CD45RA-negative memory subset and a CD45RA+ naive subset were separated from the CD4+ cells. Germline loops: CDR1 LNHDA, CDR2 SQIVND (reference sequence). CDR3 length equals 14 residues. Trimming removed 7 bases at V and 0 bases at J, with 12 bases between. TCRdb keeps only in-frame clones here, not all; method: immunoSEQ multiplex PCR. The sample lists over 2 million clones, less than 95% occurring once. The sequencing sample was made of naive CD4+ T cells from PBMCs. Specified subset: CD45RA+ positively selected. The source is a young man in good health. Some clones in this sample may be carry-over from other donors' samples. The genes are TRBV19 and TRBJ1-1; D unclear. This CDR3 is CASTPGGMNTEAFF. The CDR3 DNA is TGTGCCAGTACCCCGGGCGGAATGAACACTGAAGCTTTCTTT.